The 7 T cell receptor beta chains in this list originate from one sample, sequenced in a study of cytomegalovirus exposure and HLA in healthy donors. The data were produced by immunoSEQ multiplex PCR, yet TCRdb's version contains in-frame clones alone and is incomplete. The table includes more than 65,000 clones, around 92% detected once. The sequenced sample was PBMCs. The receptors originated from a young man in good health and CMV-seronegative.

This rearrangement joins TRBV28 to TRBJ1-5; 8 positions match TRBD1. J gave up 4 bases and V 11 bases, and 7 bases lay outside the gene matches. The CDR3 is made up of 13 amino acids. Germline V gene sequence: CDR1 MDHEN, CDR2 SYDVKM. The chain's CDR3 is CAAHRGENQPQHF. The CDR3 bases are TGTGCCGCCCACAGGGGGGAGAATCAGCCCCAGCATTTT.

Points on this clone: One junction end disagrees with the germline gene, perhaps due to a read error. The genes are TRBV28 and TRBJ1-1; D may be TRBD1 (5 bases). The CDR3 runs 15 residues. Germline values: CDR1 MDHEN, CDR2 SYDVKM. CDR3 nucleotide sequence: TGTGCCAGCAGCCTCCCCCGGGGGGTGAACGCTGAAGCTTTCTTT. As protein: CASSLPRGVNAEAFF.

For the CDR3, the DNA is TGTGCCAGCAGCCAAGGGGGCTTTGCCTACGAGCAGTACTTC. Translated, it gives CASSQGGFAYEQYF. The V call is TRBV14, the J call TRBJ2-7; tentative D call: TRBD1 (5 bases). Germline loops: CDR1 SGHDN, CDR2 FVKESK. The CDR3 runs to 14 residues. V lost 1 base to trimming and J lost 2 bases, with 9 bases between them.

The chain recombines TRBV2 with TRBJ1-1, with D perhaps matching TRBD1 (6 bases). V lost 10 bases and J lost 4, with 13 bases in between. The CDR3 spans 12 residues. From germline, CDR1 is SNHLY and CDR2 FYNNEI. The DNA of the CDR3 is TGTGCCATAACGGGGGGGGCCACTGAAGCTTTCTTT. Amino acid sequence: CAITGGATEAFF.

V usage is TRBV6-1 and J usage is TRBJ2-1; D perhaps matches TRBD1 (8 bases). The CDR3 sequence is 14 residues long. V was clipped by 7 bases and J by 7 bases, with 17 bases between them. Germline-derived CDR1 and CDR2 are MNHNS and SASEGT. CDR3 in amino acids: CASTIEQGGNEQFF. In DNA form, the CDR3 reads TGTGCCAGCACGATTGAACAGGGGGGGAATGAGCAGTTCTTC.

The J gene is TRBJ2-2, the V gene TRBV4-1, with D possibly TRBD1 on 6 matching bases. Looked up from germline, CDR1 is MGHRA and CDR2 is YSYEKL. Trimming took 4 bases from V and 0 from J, leaving 12 bases between them. This CDR3 is 16 amino acids long. The CDR3, as DNA: TGCGCCAGCAGCCCCCTTAAGGGGGCGAACACCGGGGAGCTGTTTTTT. Protein: CASSPLKGANTGELFF.

The V call is TRBV11-3, the J call TRBJ1-4; the D gene is possibly TRBD1 (6 bases). There are 14 residues in the CDR3. In germline, CDR1 is SGHNT, CDR2 YENEEA. V shed 3 bases and J shed 7 bases, with 12 bases lying between them. This CDR3 reads CASSFRGGGEKLFF. CDR3 coding DNA: TGTGCCAGCAGCTTCCGGGGGGGCGGTGAAAAACTGTTTTTT.